This T cell receptor beta chain was documented in a study of early T cells in non-severe SARS-CoV-2 infection. The CDR3 totals 13 residues. CDR1 is SQVTM and CDR2 is ANQGSEA in the germline V gene. V lost 3 bases, J lost 2 bases, and 11 bases lay in between. Researchers tagged individual cDNA molecules with unique molecular identifiers. MiXCR was run by TCRdb on the 5' RACE reads, yielding one entry per CDR3 protein. The repertoire consists of roughly 93,000 distinct CDR3 sequences, with roughly 11% occurring once and the leading ten covering 4.5% to 5.5%. The rearrangement joins TRBV29-1 to TRBJ2-7; TRBD1 is a possible D gene (5 bases). The sequence derives from an adult who was a healthcare worker with PCR-confirmed SARS-CoV-2 infection or an uninfected control (not recorded which). Sequences were obtained from whole blood. This chain's CDR3 is CSVEGRVPYEQYF. The CDR3 nucleotides are TGCAGCGTTGAGGGCAGGGTTCCCTACGAGCAGTACTTC.